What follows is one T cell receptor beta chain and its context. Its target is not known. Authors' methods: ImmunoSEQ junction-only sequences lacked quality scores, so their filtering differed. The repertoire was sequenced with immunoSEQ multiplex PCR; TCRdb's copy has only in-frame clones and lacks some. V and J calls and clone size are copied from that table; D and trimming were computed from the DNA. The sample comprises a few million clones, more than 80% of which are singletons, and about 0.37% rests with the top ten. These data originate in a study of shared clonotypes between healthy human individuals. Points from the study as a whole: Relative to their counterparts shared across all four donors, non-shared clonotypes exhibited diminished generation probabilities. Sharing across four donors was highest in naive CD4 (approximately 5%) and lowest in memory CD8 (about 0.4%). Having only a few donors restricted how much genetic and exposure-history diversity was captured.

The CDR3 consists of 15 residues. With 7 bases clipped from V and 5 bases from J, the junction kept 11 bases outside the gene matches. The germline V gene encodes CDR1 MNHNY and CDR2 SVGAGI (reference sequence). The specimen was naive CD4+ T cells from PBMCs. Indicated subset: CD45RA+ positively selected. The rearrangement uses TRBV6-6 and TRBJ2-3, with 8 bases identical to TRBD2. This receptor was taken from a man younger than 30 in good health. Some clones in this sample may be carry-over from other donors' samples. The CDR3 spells CASNREGRYRDTQYF. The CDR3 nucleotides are TGTGCCAGCAATCGGGAGGGCCGGTATCGAGATACGCAGTATTTT.